This is a list of T cell receptor beta chains from one sample in a study of cytomegalovirus exposure and HLA in healthy donors. The data were produced by immunoSEQ multiplex PCR, yet TCRdb's version contains in-frame clones alone and is incomplete. The sample has some 80,000 clones; around 78% are singletons. Sequenced: PBMCs. These receptors all come from a man aged 40-55 years in good health and CMV-seronegative. CDR3s include the opening cysteine and the closing phenylalanine or tryptophan. The D gene is left open where the match is weak. Clone size, where shown, is once, few, many, or a class for clones that have expanded.

cdr3_nt	cdr3_aa	clone_size	v_call	d_call	j_call
TGTGCCAGTAGTATAGATAGGATCGGGGGTTTGGGAAACACTGAAGCTTTCTTT	CASSIDRIGGLGNTEAFF	-	TRBV19	-	TRBJ1-1
TGCGCCAGCAGCTGGGGACAGGGCAACAATGAGCAGTTCTTC	CASSWGQGNNEQFF	-	TRBV5-1	TRBD1	TRBJ2-1
TGTGCCAGTAGAGGGGGGGGGAACACTGAAGCTTTCTTT	CASRGGGNTEAFF	-	TRBV6-5	-	TRBJ1-1
TGTGCCAGCAGTGAAGAGACAGGGGGTAAACTGTTTTTT	CASSEETGGKLFF	once	TRBV6-1	TRBD1	TRBJ1-4
TGTGCCAGCAGTGCCGTTATGGGTTCGGCGGGAGCTGGGGATGAGCAGTTCTTC	CASSAVMGSAGAGDEQFF	once	TRBV27	TRBD2	TRBJ2-1
TGCGCCAGCAGTATTGGTACCCCATCTACGAGTAACCCCCAGCATTTT	CASSIGTPSTSNPQHF	-	TRBV10-2	-	TRBJ1-5
TGTGCCTGGAGAGGGAGTCTGGGCGGGTGGGGAAACACCATATATTTT	CAWRGSLGGWGNTIYF	-	TRBV30	-	TRBJ1-3
TGTGCCAGTAGTATAGATAGCGGGAGAGGCTACAATGAGCAGTTCTTC	CASSIDSGRGYNEQFF	-	TRBV19	TRBD2	TRBJ2-1
TGCAGCGTTGACCGGCAGGGAACTGAAGCTTTCTTT	CSVDRQGTEAFF	-	TRBV29-1	-	TRBJ1-1
TGTGCCAGCAGCCCCTATAGCGGGGGAAACTATGGCTACACCTTC	CASSPYSGGNYGYTF	-	TRBV7-9	-	TRBJ1-2
TGTGCCAGCAGTTTGGACAGGTCTGGAAACACCATATATTTT	CASSLDRSGNTIYF	-	TRBV6-1	TRBD1	TRBJ1-3
TGTGCCAGCAGCTTAGCCGGACAGACAGAGGGCACTGAAGCTTTCTTT	CASSLAGQTEGTEAFF	once	TRBV7-9	-	TRBJ1-1
TGTGCCAGCAGCGTAGCAGGGTCTGGATACAATGAGCAGTTCTTC	CASSVAGSGYNEQFF	once	TRBV9	-	TRBJ2-1
TGTGCCAGCAGCCGGGGAGAGGGCAATCAGCCCCAGCATTTT	CASSRGEGNQPQHF	-	TRBV4-2	-	TRBJ1-5
TGTGCCAGCAGCCCCCCCGGGACTCCTTACGAGCAGTACTTC	CASSPPGTPYEQYF	once	TRBV7-9	-	TRBJ2-7
TGCGCCAGCAGCTTAGTGGGCGGGAGCACAGATACGCAGTATTTT	CASSLVGGSTDTQYF	-	TRBV5-1	-	TRBJ2-3
TGTGCCAGCAGTGAAGTCAAGGGGGGGAGTCGTAATTCACCCCTCCACTTT	CASSEVKGGSRNSPLHF	-	TRBV2	-	TRBJ1-6
TGCAGCGTTGAATCCCTCAAACTATGGACAGCTGGAAACACCATATATTTT	CSVESLKLWTAGNTIYF	once	TRBV29-1	-	TRBJ1-3
TGTGCCAGCAGCCCAGCGAGGGGGAACACCATATATTTT	CASSPARGNTIYF	-	TRBV7-2	-	TRBJ1-3
TGTGCCAGCAGCTTAGCGGAGGACTATGGCTACACCTTC	CASSLAEDYGYTF	-	TRBV7-9	-	TRBJ1-2
TGTGCCAGCAGCGCCGTTCCGGGACAGGGATCCACCTTC	CASSAVPGQGSTF	few	TRBV2	TRBD1	TRBJ1-2
TGTGCCAGCTCACCCCAGGGGGGACAAAGCAATCAGCCCCAGCATTTT	CASSPQGGQSNQPQHF	-	TRBV18	TRBD1	TRBJ1-5
TGTTCCAGCAGCTTAGTGAGACTAGCGGATAAAGGGAATGAGCAGTTCTTC	CSSSLVRLADKGNEQFF	-	TRBV7-9	TRBD2	TRBJ2-1
TGTGCCACCAGCAGAGAAACAGGCCTCTATGGCTACACCTTC	CATSRETGLYGYTF	few	TRBV15	-	TRBJ1-2
TGTGCCAGCAGTTTATTTGCTAGCGGCAAAAACATTCAGTACTTC	CASSLFASGKNIQYF	once	TRBV28	TRBD2	TRBJ2-4
TGCGCCAGCAGCTTGGACGGGCAGGGTGAGCAGTTCTTC	CASSLDGQGEQFF	-	TRBV5-1	-	TRBJ2-1
TGTTCCAGCAGCCCCCCCCGGCGGTTGAGCTCCTACAATGAGCAGTTCTTC	CSSSPPRRLSSYNEQFF	-	TRBV7-9	-	TRBJ2-1
TGCGCCAGCAGCTTGTCAGGGGTCAGCTCCTACGAGCAGTACTTC	CASSLSGVSSYEQYF	-	TRBV5-1	-	TRBJ2-7
TGTGCCAGCAGTTTAGCCGGTTACAATGAGCAGTTCTTC	CASSLAGYNEQFF	few	TRBV27	-	TRBJ2-1
TGTGCCAGCGGGAGAAGGGTGGGCAATGAGCAGTTCTTC	CASGRRVGNEQFF	-	TRBV7-8	-	TRBJ2-1
TGTGCCATCAGTGAGCCGTCGGGACAGGCTTACTCTGGGGCCAACGTCCTGACTTTC	CAISEPSGQAYSGANVLTF	-	TRBV10-3	TRBD1	TRBJ2-6
TGTGCCAGCTCACCACCTACAGCGGGACTGTCCTTGGGGCAGTTCTTC	CASSPPTAGLSLGQFF	-	TRBV18	TRBD2	TRBJ2-1